This paragraph covers one T cell receptor (beta chain) sequence. Its cognate antigen is unknown. This specimen comes from a study of OX40 agonist ivuxolimab in advanced cancers. Study results and caveats: In the 0.1 to 3.0 mg/kg range, CD4+ and CD8+ blood T cells had expanded clonally by week 6.

The data were produced by immunoSEQ multiplex PCR, yet TCRdb's version contains in-frame clones alone and is incomplete. The data show over 70,000 clones, 80% to 90% seen once. CDR1 and CDR2 (germline): GTSNPN, SVGIG (reference sequence). V gave up 0 bases and J gave up 0 bases, with 9 bases separating them. The CDR3 covers 15 residues. The starting material was CD4+ or CD8+ T cells sorted from blood, obtained in a trial of the OX40 agonist ivuxolimab. The receptor was isolated from an adult with an advanced solid tumor such as melanoma, head and neck, liver or kidney cancer. This chain connects TRBV30 to TRBJ2-1; a possible D gene is TRBD2 (6 bases). CDR3 in amino acids: CAWSVRGSSYNEQFF. The CDR3 DNA is TGTGCCTGGAGTGTACGGGGGAGCTCCTACAATGAGCAGTTCTTC.